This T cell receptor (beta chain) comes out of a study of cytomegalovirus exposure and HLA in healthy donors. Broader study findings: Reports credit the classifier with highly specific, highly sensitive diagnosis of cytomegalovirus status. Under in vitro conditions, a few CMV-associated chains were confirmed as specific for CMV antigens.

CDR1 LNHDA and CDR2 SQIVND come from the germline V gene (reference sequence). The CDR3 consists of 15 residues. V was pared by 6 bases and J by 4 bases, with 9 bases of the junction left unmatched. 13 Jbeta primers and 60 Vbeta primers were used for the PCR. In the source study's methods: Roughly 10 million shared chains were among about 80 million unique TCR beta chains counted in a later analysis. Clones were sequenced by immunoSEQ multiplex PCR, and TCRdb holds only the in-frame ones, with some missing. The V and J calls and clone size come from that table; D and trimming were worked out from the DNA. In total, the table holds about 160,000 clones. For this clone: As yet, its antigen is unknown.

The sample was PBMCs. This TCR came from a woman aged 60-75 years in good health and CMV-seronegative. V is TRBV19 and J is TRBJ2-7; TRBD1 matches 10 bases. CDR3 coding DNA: TGTGCCAGTAGACAACCGGGACAGGGGTTGTACGAGCAGTACTTC. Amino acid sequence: CASRQPGQGLYEQYF.